Below are 32 T cell receptor beta chains sequenced from a single sample in a study of T cells in Graves' hyperthyroidism and ophthalmopathy. Regions amplified from RNA transcripts were the TCR beta CDR3 regions. HTBI primers were used for first-round RT-PCR of the TCR CDR3. One entry per CDR3 protein results from TCRdb running MiXCR on the multiplex PCR reads. The data hold 550,000 to 700,000 distinct CDR3 sequences, with roughly 46% observed a single time. Sequences were obtained from peripheral blood or thyroid tissue (not recorded which). These receptors were obtained from an adult woman with Graves' disease, either hyperthyroidism or ophthalmopathy (not recorded which).

This clonotype was counted at least ten times. V gene TRBV5-1 combines with J gene TRBJ2-2; 9 bases align to TRBD1. After removal of 4 bases from V and 1 base from J, the junction contained 11 bases not matched to a gene. The CDR3 runs 18 residues. Germline assignment: CDR1 SGHRS and CDR2 YFSETQ. The chain's CDR3 is CASSGRGQGILNTGELFF. The CDR3, as DNA: TGCGCCAGCAGCGGTCGGGGACAGGGAATATTGAACACCGGGGAGCTGTTTTTT.

The chain is built from TRBV14 and TRBJ1-3; D is undetermined. CDR1 and CDR2 (germline): SGHDN, FVKESK. This CDR3 spans 12 amino acids. Trimming shortened V by 2 bases and J by 7 bases, and 6 bases separated the two germline ends. The CDR3 bases are TGTGCCAGCAGCCAAAATGGCAACACCATATATTTT. Protein sequence: CASSQNGNTIYF.

This clonotype showed up many times. V gene TRBV28 combines with J gene TRBJ2-7; tentative D call: TRBD2 (5 bases). The germline CDR1 and CDR2 sequences are MDHEN and SYDVKM. The CDR3 runs to 11 residues. With 6 bases removed from V and 4 bases from J, the gap between germline ends came to 7 bases. The CDR3 DNA reads as TGTGCCAGCAGGAGGAGGTACGAGCAGTACTTC. It translates to CASRRRYEQYF.

The rearrangement uses TRBV7-9 and TRBJ2-7, with 7 positions matching TRBD1. CDR1 is SEHNR and CDR2 is FQNEAQ in the germline V gene (reference sequence). J lost 2 bases, V lost 6 bases, and 7 bases had no gene match. There are 14 residues in the CDR3. This CDR3 is CASSPDRDTYEQYF. The DNA of the CDR3 is TGTGCCAGCAGTCCTGACAGGGACACCTACGAGCAGTACTTC.

The chain recombines TRBV7-2 with TRBJ1-2; D possibly corresponds to TRBD1 (6 bases). V was shortened by 5 bases and J by 7 bases, with 20 bases between the two germline ends. The CDR3 covers 15 residues. Germline values: CDR1 SGHTA, CDR2 FQGNSA. The DNA for the CDR3 is TGTGCCAGCAGCCCTGACAGGTCCCTGGGGGTTGGCTACACCTTC. Translation gives CASSPDRSLGVGYTF.

This clonotype was picked up a small number of times. This chain joins TRBV7-9 and TRBJ2-6, with 9 nucleotides matching TRBD2. Unmatched junction bases numbered 3, after V lost 5 bases and J lost 4 bases. The germline CDR1 and CDR2 sequences are SEHNR and FQNEAQ (reference sequence). The CDR3 is 15 residues long. The DNA of the CDR3 is TGTGCCAGCAGCCGGACTAGCGAGGGGGCCAACGTCCTGACTTTC. Translation gives CASSRTSEGANVLTF.

A few counts support this clonotype. This sequence joins TRBV5-1 and TRBJ2-3; TRBD2 agrees at 8 bases. The CDR3 is made up of 16 amino acids. Germline CDR1 SGHRS, CDR2 YFSETQ. V lost 1 base to trimming and J lost 1 base; unmatched junction nucleotides: 5. CDR3 region: CASSLSAGERTDTQYF. DNA of the CDR3: TGCGCCAGCAGCTTGTCAGCGGGAGAACGCACAGATACGCAGTATTTT.

The chain uses TRBV20-1 and TRBJ1-2, with D maybe TRBD1 (5 bases). CDR1 DFQATT and CDR2 SNEGSKA come from the germline V gene (reference sequence). V gave up 6 bases and J gave up 8 bases, with 19 bases separating them. This CDR3 is 13 amino acids long. The chain's CDR3 is CSATIRDVLGYTF. As DNA, the CDR3 is TGCAGTGCGACGATCCGGGACGTACTGGGCTACACCTTC.

V gene TRBV9 combines with J gene TRBJ2-7; 13 positions match TRBD2. The V gene end was trimmed by 9 bases and the J gene end by 1 base; junction bases not matched to a gene: 10. CDR1 is SGDLS and CDR2 is YYNGEE in the germline V gene. This CDR3 contains 16 residues. The chain's CDR3 is CAKELAGGPRSYEQYF. The CDR3 DNA is TGTGCCAAAGAACTAGCGGGAGGGCCGAGATCCTACGAGCAGTACTTC. Complete variable domain (other parts from reference TRBV9 and TRBJ2-7): DSGVTQTPKHLITATGQRVTLRCSPRSGDLSVYWYQQSLDQGLQFLIQYYNGEERAKGNILERFSAQQFPDLHSELNLSSLELGDSALYFCAKELAGGPRSYEQYFGPGTRLTVT.

This clonotype was seen at least ten times. This chain links TRBV7-9 with TRBJ1-6; no clear D gene. Deletions cut 3 bases from V and 4 bases from J, with 13 bases between. This CDR3 spans 16 amino acids. Looked up from germline, CDR1 is SEHNR and CDR2 is FQNEAQ (reference sequence). CDR3 amino acids: CASSLRGWDYNSPLHF. CDR3 bases: TGTGCCAGCAGCTTGCGGGGTTGGGATTATAATTCACCCCTCCACTTT.

This clonotype was recorded a few times. This rearrangement joins TRBV7-6 to TRBJ2-5, with TRBD2 identical over 12 bases. V gave up 6 bases and J gave up 0 bases; unmatched junction bases: 8. There are 17 residues in the CDR3. CDR1 is SGHVS and CDR2 is FNYEAQ in the germline V gene. This CDR3 reads CASSPGLAGSYQETQYF. Written as DNA, the CDR3 is TGTGCCAGCAGTCCGGGACTAGCGGGTAGCTACCAAGAGACCCAGTACTTC.

This clonotype came up many times. This chain joins TRBV10-3 and TRBJ1-2; the D is unclear. Germline V gene data show CDR1 as ENHRY and CDR2 as SYGVKD. The CDR3 consists of 13 residues. Trimming shortened V by 4 bases and J by 8 bases, and 14 bases separated the two germline ends. The CDR3 bases are TGTGCCATCAGTGCTACGCCGTCTGGCGGCTACACCTTC. This translates into CAISATPSGGYTF.

This clonotype was seen ten or more times. The rearrangement uses TRBV7-9 and TRBJ2-5, with a tentative D call TRBD1 (7 bases). Trimming cost V 5 bases and J 4 bases, with 11 bases left between them. The length of the CDR3 is 13 residues. CDR1 and CDR2 (germline): SEHNR, FQNEAQ (reference sequence). The CDR3 region is CASSAEGAETQYF. The DNA of the CDR3 is TGTGCCAGCAGCGCGGAGGGGGCAGAGACCCAGTACTTC.

This clonotype was recorded a few times. This rearrangement joins TRBV7-2 to TRBJ2-3; no clear D gene. V was trimmed by 0 bases and J by 2 bases, leaving 9 bases between them. The germline V gene has CDR1 SGHTA and CDR2 FQGNSA. The CDR3 contains 15 residues. CDR3 coding DNA: TGTGCCAGCAGCTTAGCGCGCCATCCCACAGATACGCAGTATTTT. Translating gives CASSLARHPTDTQYF.

This clonotype was detected ten times or more. The chain combines TRBV5-1 with TRBJ2-6; D may be TRBD1 (5 bases). In germline, CDR1 is SGHRS, CDR2 YFSETQ. CDR3 length: 14 amino acids. V lost 0 bases to trimming and J lost 4 bases, with 5 bases between them. The CDR3 nucleotides are TGCGCCAGCAGCTTGGGGACAGGGGCCAACGTCCTGACTTTC. As protein: CASSLGTGANVLTF. The whole variable domain, filled in from reference TRBV5-1 and TRBJ2-6, reads KAGVTQTPRYLIKTRGQQVTLSCSPISGHRSVSWYQQTPGQGLQFLFEYFSETQRNKGNFPGRFSGRQFSNSRSEMNVSTLELGDSALYLCASSLGTGANVLTFGAGSRLTVL.

The chain recombines TRBV29-1 with TRBJ2-7; possible D gene TRBD2, 5 bases. The CDR3 covers 13 residues. Germline V gene lookup returns CDR1 SQVTM and CDR2 ANQGSEA. The germline V and J ends were trimmed by 4 bases and 3 bases, with 13 bases remaining between them. CDR3 sequence reads: CSVGETAYYEQYF. The CDR3 DNA sequence: TGCAGCGTTGGGGAGACGGCCTACTACGAGCAGTACTTC.

Details on this clonotype: An end of the junction differs from the germline gene, which may be a read error. The chain is built from TRBV7-9 and TRBJ1-6, with D possibly matching TRBD1 (5 bases). The CDR3 has 16 amino acids. The V gene's germline CDR1 is SEHNR and CDR2 FQNEAQ (reference sequence). The CDR3 is CASSQERGRGLSPLHF. CDR3 bases: TGCGCCAGCAGCCAAGAGAGAGGTCGGGGACTCTCACCCCTCCACTTT.

This clonotype was seen only a few times. The rearrangement links TRBV15 to TRBJ1-2; D unresolved. Trimming removed 3 bases at V and 4 bases at J, with 12 bases between. Looked up from germline, CDR1 is LNHNV and CDR2 is YYDKDF (reference sequence). CDR3 length: 14 residues. CDR3 sequence: CATSRDNSVYGYTF. The CDR3 bases are TGTGCCACCAGCAGGGATAACTCCGTCTATGGCTACACCTTC.

This clonotype was recorded many times. This chain's CDR3 is CASSLRWGWSTEAFF. For the CDR3, the DNA is TGCGCCAGCAGCTTGCGATGGGGATGGTCCACTGAAGCTTTCTTT. The chain is built from TRBV5-1 and TRBJ1-1, with D hard to call. Trimming took off 1 base at V and 4 bases at J, with 14 bases between the two ends. Germline V gene lookup returns CDR1 SGHRS and CDR2 YFSETQ. CDR3 size: 15 residues. Full variable domain (outside the CDR3, taken from reference TRBV5-1 and TRBJ1-1): KAGVTQTPRYLIKTRGQQVTLSCSPISGHRSVSWYQQTPGQGLQFLFEYFSETQRNKGNFPGRFSGRQFSNSRSEMNVSTLELGDSALYLCASSLRWGWSTEAFFGQGTRLTVV.

Many counts were recorded for this clonotype. V and J are TRBV5-4 and TRBJ1-2; possibly TRBD1 for D (5 bases). V lost 2 bases, J lost 4 bases, and 27 bases lay in between. The CDR3 is 19 amino acids. Germline CDR1 is SGHNT and CDR2 is YYREEE (reference sequence). The CDR3 DNA reads as TGTGCCAGCAGCTTAAGACCGGGACGCACGTTCACACCCGTCTATGGCTACACCTTC. Residues: CASSLRPGRTFTPVYGYTF.

Remarks on this clonotype: A much more abundant neighbour one base away suggests this may be a read error. J is TRBJ1-5 and V is TRBV12-3 or TRBV12-4, with a weak D call TRBD1 (6 bases). The length of the CDR3 is 14 residues. Trimming removed 3 bases at V and 1 base at J, with 7 bases between. The CDR3 DNA follows: TGTGCCAGCAGTTTCGACAGGAGCAATCAGCCCCAGCATTTT. Amino acid sequence: CASSFDRSNQPQHF.

Many counts were recorded for this clonotype. The chain employs TRBV28 and TRBJ2-7; D gene unclear. Trimming removed 3 bases from V and 8 bases from J, with 5 bases in between. The CDR3 is 10 residues long. Germline CDR1 reads MDHEN; CDR2 reads SYDVKM. The chain's CDR3 is CASSFSQQYF. CDR3 in DNA: TGTGCCAGCAGTTTTTCCCAGCAGTACTTC. Supplemented by reference TRBV28 and TRBJ2-7, the full variable domain reads DVKVTQSSRYLVKRTGEKVFLECVQDMDHENMFWYRQDPGLGLRLIYFSYDVKMKEKGDIPEGYSVSREKKERFSLILESASTNQTSMYLCASSFSQQYFGPGTRLTVT.

This clonotype was counted ten times or more. The V and J genes are TRBV5-1 and TRBJ2-7; 7 bases map to TRBD2. V trimming: 4 bases; J trimming: 3 bases; junction bases outside the gene matches: 13. The CDR3 length is 16 residues. Per the germline V gene, CDR1 is SGHRS and CDR2 is YFSETQ. The CDR3 protein is CASSLRGLAEGYEQYF. In DNA form, the CDR3 reads TGCGCCAGCAGCCTGCGGGGTCTAGCGGAGGGCTACGAGCAGTACTTC.

In the case of this clonotype: This CDR3 fails to terminate in the conserved phenylalanine or tryptophan, so it likely reflects a read error. The genes are TRBV25-1 and TRBJ2-5, with a possible D match to TRBD2 (6 bases). Looked up from germline, CDR1 is MGHDK and CDR2 is SYGVNS. The CDR3 is 11 amino acids. The DNA of the CDR3 is TGCGCCAGCAGTCGGGGGGAGACCCAGTACCTC. Protein sequence: CASSRGETQYL.

This clonotype has more than one count but fewer than ten. The genes are TRBV3-1 and TRBJ2-5; 12 bases align to TRBD1. V shed 0 bases and J 5 bases; nucleotides not matched to a gene: 4. Germline V gene lookup returns CDR1 LGHDT and CDR2 YNNKEL (reference sequence). This CDR3 contains 16 residues. The CDR3 DNA follows: TGTGCCAGCAGCCAAGATGGGACAGGGGGCTTCGAGACCCAGTACTTC. Encoded protein: CASSQDGTGGFETQYF.

The chain carries TRBV6-2 or TRBV6-3 and TRBJ2-6; the D gene could be TRBD1 or TRBD2 (5 bases each). V dropped 10 bases and J dropped 0 bases, with 16 bases sitting between them. This CDR3 is 16 amino acids long. Germline V gene sequence: CDR1 MNHEY, CDR2 SVGEGT. The chain's CDR3 is CATTGTPVSGANVLTF. The CDR3 DNA is TGTGCCACCACCGGGACGCCCGTCTCTGGGGCCAACGTCCTGACTTTC.

In the case of this clonotype: The germline gene is not matched at one end of the junction; a read error may be the cause. V usage is TRBV15 and J usage is TRBJ2-5; 8 nucleotides match TRBD2. CDR3 length equals 16 residues. Germline V gene data show CDR1 as LNHNV and CDR2 as YYDKDF (reference sequence). CDR3 nucleotides: TGTGCCGCCAGCAGCCCGGGAGGGCGGAACCAAGAGACCCAGTACTTC. Translating gives CAASSPGGRNQETQYF.

This clonotype was seen repeatedly, ten times or more. V is TRBV20-1 and J is TRBJ2-7; 16 positions agree with TRBD2. CDR1 DFQATT and CDR2 SNEGSKA come from the germline V gene (reference sequence). The CDR3 spans 19 residues. The trim removed 6 bases at V and 2 bases at J, leaving 16 bases unmatched. The CDR3, as DNA: TGCAGTGCGTGTACTCCGGGACTAGCGGGAGGGCCGGGGCCCTACGAGCAGTACTTC. This codes for CSACTPGLAGGPGPYEQYF.

This clonotype was seen ten or more times. This rearrangement joins TRBV7-9 to TRBJ2-5; D remains ambiguous. The CDR3 runs to 15 residues. Germline CDR1 reads SEHNR; CDR2 reads FQNEAQ (reference sequence). Trimming left V 1 base short and J 0 bases short, with 9 bases between. The CDR3 region has the DNA TGTGCCAGCAGCTTAGGCTCCACGTACCAAGAGACCCAGTACTTC. It encodes CASSLGSTYQETQYF.

This clonotype has a single count. The chain combines TRBV6-1 with TRBJ1-1; 8 nucleotides agree with TRBD1. This CDR3 comprises 14 residues. Trimming removed 6 bases from V and 8 bases from J; junction bases left unmatched: 11. Germline values: CDR1 MNHNS, CDR2 SASEGT. CDR3 in amino acids: CASSQSQGAGEAFF. CDR3 bases: TGTGCCAGCAGCCAATCCCAGGGGGCAGGGGAAGCTTTCTTT.

In its sample, this clonotype was seen once. The gene calls are TRBV7-2 and TRBJ1-1, with TRBD1 matching over 7 bases. The germline gives CDR1 SGHTA, CDR2 FQGNSA. The trim removed 4 bases at V and 6 bases at J, leaving 5 bases unmatched. The CDR3 runs 13 residues. Here the CDR3 reads CASSYRQGSEAFF. As DNA, the CDR3 is TGTGCCAGCAGCTACCGACAGGGTTCTGAAGCTTTCTTT. Looking up the rest from reference TRBV7-2 and TRBJ1-1 gives the full variable domain: GAGVSQSPSNKVTEKGKDVELRCDPISGHTALYWYRQSLGQGLEFLIYFQGNSAPDKSGLPSDRFSAERTGGSVSTLTIQRTQQEDSAVYLCASSYRQGSEAFFGQGTRLTVV.

This clonotype was seen at least ten times. The chain recombines TRBV4-1 with TRBJ2-7; 7 positions match TRBD1. Looked up from germline, CDR1 is MGHRA and CDR2 is YSYEKL. The junction had 6 bases not matched to a gene; V was cut back by 7 bases and J by 3 bases. This CDR3 spans 13 amino acids. The CDR3 spells CASTESGGYEQYF. The CDR3 nucleotides are TGCGCCAGCACAGAATCAGGGGGCTACGAGCAGTACTTC.